Given below is one T cell receptor (beta chain) in context. The antigen is undetermined. This entry belongs to a study of T-cell reconstitution after alpha-beta-depleted transplantation in children. Findings and limits, study-wide: By one year post-transplant, T-cell counts and diversity largely arose from T cells that were newly produced. Certain patients had high TCRbeta diversity at day 60, and it came from recipient T cells and thymic progenitors that survived. After transplant, at about two months, alpha-beta T cells were reportedly derived from several hundred expanded graft clones.

The CDR3 extends over 14 amino acids. The V gene lost 0 bases and the J gene lost 7 bases, with 10 bases spanning the gap. Germline-derived CDR1 and CDR2 are MNHEY and SVGAGI. For TCRbeta, the library was prepared with unique molecular identifiers. MiXCR was run by TCRdb on the PCR reads, yielding one entry per CDR3 protein. The sample contains around 300,000 distinct CDR3 sequences, nearly 8% of which appear only once. This TCR came from a female patient aged 2-9 years who had a stem cell transplant for Fanconi anemia, so the T cells may come from the graft donor. V is TRBV6-5 and J is TRBJ2-1; D is unclear. The input for sequencing was peripheral blood, taken 360 days after TCRalphabeta/CD19-depleted stem cell transplant. In DNA, the CDR3 is TGTGCCAGCAGTTACTCGAACCCCCTAAATGAGCAGTTCTTC. This sequence encodes CASSYSNPLNEQFF.